This TCR beta chain was found in a study of T cell repertoires in cytomegalovirus infection. At the level of the study: It was the public TCR beta signatures that indicated both CMV infection and matching HLA type. Study results and limitations: The cumulative frequency of public TCR beta families distinguished individuals who carried CMV together with the relevant HLA. Ex vivo responses were dominated by HLA-C-restricted CMV-specific TCR beta clonotypes.

This clonotype has ten or more counts. The antigen remains unidentified. Trimming pared 2 bases from V and 4 bases from J, leaving 11 bases between. The CDR3 loop spans 14 amino acids. Germline V gene lookup returns CDR1 SGHTA and CDR2 FQGNSA. MiXCR, applied by TCRdb to the reads, yields one record per CDR3 protein. The data contain roughly 570,000 distinct CDR3 sequences, 40% of them singletons. The material sequenced was cultured PBMCs, taken from culture after CMV antigen stimulation. The rearrangement links TRBV7-2 to TRBJ1-2; no reliable D call. The sequence came from a human donor in good health (CMV status not recorded). Some clones in this sample may be carry-over from other donors' samples. Written as DNA, the CDR3 is TGTGCCAGCAGCTTAAGTGGGGTGGGCTATGGCTACACCTTC. It encodes CASSLSGVGYGYTF. The variable domain in full, with the rest retrieved from reference TRBV7-2 and TRBJ1-2, is GAGVSQSPSNKVTEKGKDVELRCDPISGHTALYWYRQSLGQGLEFLIYFQGNSAPDKSGLPSDRFSAERTGGSVSTLTIQRTQQEDSAVYLCASSLSGVGYGYTFGSGTRLTVV.